This TCR beta chain was sequenced for a study of shared clonotypes between healthy human individuals. The study's findings and limits: Generation probabilities were higher for clonotypes shared across all four sorted-subset donors than for unshared ones.

Concerning this clone itself: Its antigen is not identified.

This CDR3 is built from 14 residues. Germline CDR1 and CDR2: SGHNT and YYREEE (reference sequence). V lost 3 bases to trimming and J lost 5 bases, with 11 bases between them. Original processing notes: Sequence data from immunoSEQ were junction-only and lacked quality scores; consequently, filtering differed. Profiled with immunoSEQ multiplex PCR; TCRdb holds only in-frame clones, not every one. The D gene and trimming were derived from the DNA, and the V and J assignments and clone size from that table. The sample lists millions of clones, around nine tenths occurring once. CD4+ cell separation produced CD45RA+ naive and CD45RA-negative memory subsets.

This receptor was obtained from a man younger than 35 in good health. This chain connects TRBV5-4 to TRBJ2-2; the D gene is possibly TRBD2 (6 bases). What was sequenced was naive CD4+ T cells sorted from blood. The subset is: CD45RA+ positively selected. The CDR3 DNA is TGTGCCAGCAGCTGGGGACTGGAGACCGGGGAGCTGTTTTTT. Residues: CASSWGLETGELFF. Complete variable domain (other parts from reference TRBV5-4 and TRBJ2-2): ETGVTQSPTHLIKTRGQQVTLRCSSQSGHNTVSWYQQALGQGPQFIFQYYREEENGRGNFPPRFSGLQFPNYSSELNVNALELDDSALYLCASSWGLETGELFFGEGSRLTVL.